This TCR beta chain was identified in a study of cytomegalovirus exposure and HLA in healthy donors. The overall study: A subsequent analysis stated that the 100 to 150 validation repertoires were run on the same platform as the 550 to 750 first-cohort repertoires.

General study points: Specificity of a few CMV-associated chains for CMV antigens was verified in vitro.

TCRdb's copy holds only in-frame clones and misses some; the assay was immunoSEQ multiplex PCR. The data show 78,000 or so clones, around 94% seen once. V was trimmed by 2 bases and J by 4 bases, leaving 18 bases between them. The CDR3 is 17 residues long. CDR1 is LNHNV, CDR2 YYDKDF, per germline (reference sequence). A note on this clone: Its antigen is not known.

The clonotype originates from a woman between 18 and 30 years old in good health and CMV-seropositive. Sequenced input: PBMCs. The chain couples TRBV15 to TRBJ2-1; maybe TRBD1 (6 bases). CDR3 in DNA: TGTGCCACCAGCAGAAAAATAACAGGGTCCCAATACAATGAGCAGTTCTTC. Amino acid sequence: CATSRKITGSQYNEQFF.